This TCR beta chain was sequenced during a study of HIV-infected patients and healthy controls. Trimming removed 7 bases at V and 2 bases at J, with 12 bases between. There are 13 residues in the CDR3. CDR1 and CDR2 (germline): MDHEN, SYDVKM. This clonotype was detected many times. Its specificity is not known. 500 ng RNA was reverse transcribed with alpha and beta constant-region primers. Separate chain-specific third strand synthesis with multiplexing indices produced the alpha and beta libraries. TCRdb called the 5' RACE reads again in MiXCR, with one record for every CDR3 protein. Found here are thousands of distinct CDR3 sequences, roughly 6.1% of them singletons; the top ten hold less than 9.5%. All unsorted peripheral T cells were captured because whole blood was used without fractionation. Notes on the study in general: HIV-infected patients and controls differed significantly in mean usage of eight alpha and eight beta V genes. The study did not determine the donors' HLA types. Healthy control repertoires had roughly threefold more distinct CDR3s than untreated HIV+ repertoires, and higher Shannon diversity.

Input material: blood. The chain joins TRBV28 to TRBJ2-7; tentatively, D is TRBD2 (6 bases). The sequence derives from an adult in good health. CDR3 loop: CASKLPGAYEQYF. The CDR3 nucleotides read TGTGCCAGCAAGCTGCCGGGAGCCTACGAGCAGTACTTC.